Listed below are T cell receptor beta chains from one sample, sequenced in a study of T cell responses to AZD1222 COVID-19 vaccine. TCRdb's table, derived via immunoSEQ multiplex PCR, lists solely in-frame clones and lacks some. The data hold roughly 180,000 clones, with 90% to 95% observed a single time. The starting material was peripheral blood, obtained on day 0 of AZD1222 vaccination. Receptors originate from an adult in good health. The CDR3 runs from the conserved cysteine through the conserved F or W. The order of the fields is D gene, clone size, J gene, V gene, CDR3 DNA, CDR3 protein. A D gene is named only where the DNA matches it firmly. For some rows the clone size is stated as once, few or many, or as a class when expanded; others skip it.

- | - | TRBJ2-7 | TRBV27 | TGTGCCAGCAGCTCCACCGGGCTAGTCTCGAGAGAGCAGTACTTC | CASSSTGLVSREQYF
- | - | TRBJ2-7 | TRBV21-1 | TGTGCCAGCAGCAAGGGTGGGGGACAGGGCTCCTACGAGCAGTACTTC | CASSKGGGQGSYEQYF
- | - | TRBJ2-1 | TRBV9 | TGTGCCAGCAGCGTAGGATTCGGGCTCAATGAGCAGTTCTTC | CASSVGFGLNEQFF
TRBD1 | few | TRBJ2-2 | TRBV6-4 | TGTGCCAGCAGGGTGACAGGGGGCTCCGGGGAGCTGTTTTTT | CASRVTGGSGELFF
- | - | TRBJ1-4 | TRBV6-2/TRBV6-3 | TGTGCCAGCAGTTACAGGGGGATTGAAAAACTGTTTTTT | CASSYRGIEKLFF
TRBD1 | - | TRBJ1-2 | TRBV3-1/TRBV3-2 | TGTGCCAGCAGCCAGCCCTCAGGGGGCGGCTACACCTTC | CASSQPSGGGYTF
- | - | TRBJ2-5 | TRBV28 | TGTGCCAGCAGGTCGGGCCTAGGAATATGGGAGACCCAGTACTTC | CASRSGLGIWETQYF
TRBD1 | - | TRBJ1-1 | TRBV23-1 | TGCGCCACCCTTTCCGGGACAGGGGGCCCGGGGGCTGAAGCTTTCTTT | CATLSGTGGPGAEAFF
TRBD1 | - | TRBJ2-7 | TRBV28 | TGTGCCAGCAGTTCCCCCGGGACAGGGGAACAATACGAGCAGTACTTC | CASSSPGTGEQYEQYF
- | - | TRBJ2-7 | TRBV5-6 | TGTGCCAGCAGCCCCAGGAACGGATGGTACGAGCAGTACTTC | CASSPRNGWYEQYF